Sequencing of this T cell receptor beta chain was carried out in a study of OX40 agonist ivuxolimab in advanced cancers. Overall study context: Dose-escalation patients suffered from hepatocellular carcinoma, melanoma, renal cell or head and neck cancer. A mean age of 60 years, range about 20 to 79, was recorded, and 80% to 90% were male. Partial response was recorded in three patients: one hepatocellular carcinoma and two cutaneous melanoma cases. Whole-study results and caveats: Low clonal expansion, among the lowest seen, marked partial responders at 0.1-3.0 mg/kg.

Only in-frame clones appear in the TCRdb table, and some are missing; sequencing was by immunoSEQ multiplex PCR. Found here are over 80,000 clones, around 90% of them singletons; the top ten hold 0.9% to 1.2%. Concerning this clone itself: The antigen is not known.

The CDR3 runs to 17 residues. Germline CDR1 and CDR2: KGHSH and LQKENI. The V segment lost 2 bases and the J segment 4 bases; nucleotides outside the gene matches: 13. V usage is TRBV18 and J usage is TRBJ1-2; 7 bases are a match to TRBD1. This clonotype was obtained from an adult with an advanced solid tumor such as melanoma, head and neck, liver or kidney cancer. Sequencing was performed on CD4+ or CD8+ T cells sorted from blood, taken in a trial of the OX40 agonist ivuxolimab. The CDR3 DNA reads as TGTGCCAGCTCACCAGCCGGGACAGACGCTAGTGGCTATGGCTACACCTTC. Its protein product is CASSPAGTDASGYGYTF.